This TCR beta chain originates from a study of OX40 agonist ivuxolimab in advanced cancers. Overall study context: Ivuxolimab, which is an agonistic anti-OX40 (CD134) antibody, was administered to the patients. People who had prior anti-PD-1, anti-PD-L1 or anti-CTLA-4 therapy could take part, and around 43% had some.

On cycle 4 day 1 and cycle 7 day 1, as well as at baseline, blood was sampled. Produced via immunoSEQ multiplex PCR; TCRdb's table is partial and in-frame only. The sample holds around 72,000 clones, 80% to 90% seen once. The CDR3 extends over 16 amino acids. Germline-derived CDR1 and CDR2 are SGHVS and FQNEAQ. J was trimmed by 2 bases and V by 2 bases; bases with no gene match: 7. V usage is TRBV7-8 and J usage is TRBJ1-2; 8 bases agree with TRBD1. Sample: CD4+ or CD8+ T cells sorted from blood, taken in a trial of the OX40 agonist ivuxolimab. The clonotype originates from an adult with an advanced solid tumor such as melanoma, head and neck, liver or kidney cancer. Here the CDR3 DNA reads TGTGCCAGCAGCTTAACAGGGGGGGCCTTAAACTATGGCTACACCTTC. This translates into CASSLTGGALNYGYTF.